The following is a T cell receptor beta chain sequence with its context. CDR3 size: 12 residues. In germline, CDR1 is LGHDT, CDR2 YNNKEL (reference sequence). V dropped 5 bases and J dropped 7; count of bases not matched to a gene: 1. TCRdb's table, derived via immunoSEQ multiplex PCR, lists solely in-frame clones and lacks some. The sample includes 150,000 to 200,000 clones, 90% to 95% of them seen just once. The record originates from a study of control samples from healthy donors and cancer patients. The gene calls are TRBV3-1 (or the pseudogene TRBV3-2) and TRBJ1-3; TRBD1 agrees at 8 bases. This TCR was recovered from a man between 25 and 39 years old in good health. Sequencing was done on a sample of blood. The CDR3 loop reads CASSNRGNTIYF. In DNA form, the CDR3 reads TGTGCCAGCAGCAACAGGGGGAACACCATATATTTT.